The 15 T cell receptor beta chains below were found in one sample sequenced in a study of CD8+CD57+ T cells in acquired aplastic anemia. Patients who underwent sequencing had shown CD8+CD57+ cell expansion by flow cytometry. Genomic DNA constituted the template upon which TCR beta VDJ and CDR3 profiling was performed. TCRdb re-called the reads through MiXCR, storing one row per CDR3 protein. The sample includes around 250,000 distinct CDR3 sequences, approximately 80% of them seen just once. What was sequenced was sorted CD4+, CD8+, or CD8+CD57+ T cells (not recorded which) from PBMCs. These TCRs come from a human donor with aplastic anemia.

The gene calls are TRBV7-8 and TRBJ2-7; weak D call: TRBD2 (6 bases). Trimming removed 1 base at V and 9 bases at J, with 16 bases between. The V gene's germline CDR1 is SGHVS and CDR2 FQNEAQ. The CDR3 runs to 14 residues. CDR3 DNA sequence: TGTGCCAGCAGCTTAGTGGAGGGTAACGACGCGCAGTACTTC. This gives the protein CASSLVEGNDAQYF.

This clonotype was detected only once. This is likely a read error, given that the CDR3 carries no conserved phenylalanine or tryptophan at its end. The DNA is left out, because the CDR3 cannot be placed on it with certainty; the CDR3 is given as TCRdb lists it. The rearrangement links TRBV19 to TRBJ2-5; TRBD2 was called by the table and not checked on the DNA. Germline V gene data show CDR1 as LNHDA and CDR2 as SQIVND (reference sequence). The CDR3 spans 16 residues, counting both ends. CDR3: CASSITSGDHNEQFFV.

The chain uses TRBV5-6 and TRBJ1-5; no clear D gene. V was clipped by 3 bases and J by 0 bases, with 7 bases between them. The CDR3 has 14 residues. Looked up from germline, CDR1 is SGHDT and CDR2 is YYEEEE. The CDR3 spells CASSYPDSNQPQHF. Here the CDR3 DNA reads TGTGCCAGCAGCTACCCGGATAGCAATCAGCCCCAGCATTTT.

This clonotype was counted only a few times. The chain couples TRBV24-1 to TRBJ2-7; tentatively, D is TRBD1 (5 bases). V was cut by 4 bases and J by 3 bases, with 9 bases left in between. This CDR3 has 13 residues. Germline V CDR1 and CDR2: KGHDR, SFDVKD. As DNA, the CDR3 is TGTGCCACCAGTGAAGGGCAGGGCTACGAGCAGTACTTC. Encoded protein: CATSEGQGYEQYF.

The gene calls are TRBV9 and TRBJ2-3; D is unclear. V shed 0 bases and J shed 11 bases, with 16 bases lying between them. The CDR3 is made up of 14 amino acids. CDR1 and CDR2 (germline): SGDLS, YYNGEE. The CDR3 spells CASSVAERSYEQYF. The CDR3 nucleotides are TGTGCCAGCAGCGTAGCGGAAAGGTCCTACGAGCAGTATTTT.

The chain is built from TRBV6-5 and TRBJ2-7, with unresolved D. The CDR3 totals 17 residues. V lost 0 bases to trimming and J lost 3 bases, with 18 bases between them. CDR1 MNHEY and CDR2 SVGAGI come from the germline V gene. DNA for the CDR3: TGTGCCAGCAGTTACTCATCCGGGTTCGCGAACATCTACGAGCAGTACGTC. It yields the protein CASSYSSGFANIYEQYV.

For this clonotype: At one end, the junction sequence differs from germline, possibly due to a read error. V is TRBV15 and J is TRBJ2-3; tentatively, D is TRBD1 or TRBD2 (6 bases each). CDR1 is LNHNV and CDR2 is YYDKDF in the germline V gene (reference sequence). The CDR3 covers 13 residues. CDR3 sequence: CASGDGPTGTQHF. In DNA form, the CDR3 reads TGTGCCAGCGGGGACGGGCCGACAGGTACGCAACATTTT.

Note on this clonotype: The junction departs from the called germline gene at one end, perhaps through a read error. V is TRBV7-3 and J is TRBJ2-4; D is ambiguous. The germline CDR1 and CDR2 sequences are SGHTA and FQGTGA. The CDR3 is 12 amino acids. The CDR3 loop is CASGVAVTMNSF. The CDR3 region has the DNA TGTGCCAGCGGAGTAGCTGTGACCATGAACTCCTTC.

The chain links TRBV11-1 to TRBJ2-5, with TRBD2 matching 13 bases. The length of the CDR3 is 19 residues. V was clipped by 5 bases and J by 4 bases; unmatched bases: 16. Germline lookup yields CDR1 SGHAT and CDR2 FQDESV (reference sequence). CDR3 residues: CASSPQRGTSGTWGETQYF. As DNA, the CDR3 is TGTGCCAGCAGCCCACAAAGGGGGACTAGCGGGACTTGGGGAGAGACCCAGTACTTC.

With regard to this clonotype: Because it lacks the conserved phenylalanine or tryptophan at the end, this CDR3 is likely a read error. V and J are TRBV15 and TRBJ2-5; D remains unclear. The V gene's germline CDR1 is LNHNV and CDR2 YYDKDF (reference sequence). CDR3 length: 13 amino acids. The CDR3 nucleotides are TGTGCCACCAGGAGAGCTCCAGAGGAGACCCAGTACTAC. It is translated as CATRRAPEETQYY.

J is TRBJ1-2 and V is TRBV7-2; the D gene is possibly TRBD1 (6 bases). Trimming took 5 bases from V and 3 from J, leaving 16 bases between them. In germline, CDR1 is SGHTA, CDR2 FQGNSA. This CDR3 region has 15 residues. The CDR3 spells CASSPGPTGHYGYTF. The DNA of the CDR3 is TGTGCCAGCAGCCCAGGTCCCACAGGGCACTATGGCTACACCTTC.

V gene TRBV7-2 combines with J gene TRBJ2-1, with a tentative D call TRBD2 (6 bases). The germline CDR1 and CDR2 sequences are SGHTA and FQGNSA. V lost 2 bases to trimming and J lost 10 bases, with 21 bases between them. This CDR3 comprises 16 residues. Here the CDR3 reads CASSLQRSAGSQEQFF. In DNA, the CDR3 is TGTGCCAGCAGCTTACAAAGAAGCGCCGGGAGCCAGGAGCAGTTCTTC.

About this clonotype: A junction end diverges from the germline sequence, so it may reflect a read error. The V and J genes are TRBV2 and TRBJ2-5, with D hard to call. Looked up from germline, CDR1 is SNHLY and CDR2 is FYNNEI. The CDR3 consists of 13 residues. The CDR3 reads CASSARLTETQYF. For the CDR3, the DNA is TGCGCCAGCAGCGCCCGACTCACAGAGACCCAGTATTTC.

Remarks on this clonotype: Given the absence of the conserved phenylalanine or tryptophan at the CDR3 end, a read error is likely. It is unclear where the CDR3 begins or ends on the DNA, so no DNA is shown, and the CDR3 is as TCRdb lists it. This rearrangement joins TRBV7-8 to TRBJ2-3. CDR1 is SGHVS, CDR2 FQNEAQ, per germline. Ends included, the CDR3 has 13 residues. The CDR3 is CASSLAGTDNTQY.

Only a few counts were recorded for this clonotype. The chain links TRBV29-1 to TRBJ2-7; TRBD2 agrees at 12 bases. The CDR3 runs 14 residues. V lost 5 bases to trimming and J lost 2 bases; unmatched junction nucleotides: 4. The V gene's germline CDR1 is SQVTM and CDR2 ANQGSEA. CDR3 in amino acids: CSVTLAGGPYEQYF. CDR3 nucleotides: TGCAGCGTTACCCTAGCGGGGGGGCCCTACGAGCAGTACTTC.